Listed here are 2 T cell receptor beta chains from one sample, sequenced in a study of blood T cell repertoires in COVID-19. Here immunoSEQ multiplex PCR was the method, and the copy in TCRdb shows in-frame clones only, minus some. The data show some 87,000 clones, roughly 80% seen once. Material for sequencing was peripheral blood. Receptors originate from a human donor in a cohort sampled during active COVID-19.

This sequence joins TRBV7-9 and TRBJ1-1; no clear D gene. Germline V gene lookup returns CDR1 SEHNR and CDR2 FQNEAQ (reference sequence). V dropped 2 bases and J dropped 1 base, with 2 bases sitting between them. This CDR3 contains 12 residues. For the CDR3, the DNA is TGTGCCAGCAGCTTACAGAACACTGAAGCTTTCTTT. As protein: CASSLQNTEAFF.

The table lists this clone with a count of one. The chain links TRBV6-5 to TRBJ2-7; D gene unclear. Germline values: CDR1 MNHEY, CDR2 SVGAGI. Deletions cut 6 bases from V and 2 bases from J, with 11 bases between. The CDR3 contains 13 residues. CDR3 nucleotide sequence: TGTGCCAGCAGCGTCCAGGAAACCTACGAGCAGTACTTC. Translating gives CASSVQETYEQYF.